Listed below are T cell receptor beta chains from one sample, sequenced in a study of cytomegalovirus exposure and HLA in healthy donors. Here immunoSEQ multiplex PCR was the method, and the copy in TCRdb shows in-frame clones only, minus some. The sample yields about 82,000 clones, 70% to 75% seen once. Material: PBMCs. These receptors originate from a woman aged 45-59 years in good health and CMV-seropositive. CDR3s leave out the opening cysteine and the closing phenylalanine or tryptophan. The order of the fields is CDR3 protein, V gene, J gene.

CDR3aa: ASSPPPGQGGHGYT
v_gene: TRBV5-4
j_gene: TRBJ1-2

CDR3aa: ASSFMTGQVYT
v_gene: TRBV6-5
j_gene: TRBJ1-2

CDR3aa: ASRAGPSSYEQY
v_gene: TRBV2
j_gene: TRBJ2-7

CDR3aa: ASSGQGTSYGYT
v_gene: TRBV18
j_gene: TRBJ1-2

CDR3aa: ASSFTGSGRKETQY
v_gene: TRBV27
j_gene: TRBJ2-5

CDR3aa: ASSLRLVSNTEAF
v_gene: TRBV11-2
j_gene: TRBJ1-1

CDR3aa: ASNRAGETQY
v_gene: TRBV28
j_gene: TRBJ2-5

CDR3aa: ASSSAAGLLREQY
v_gene: TRBV28
j_gene: TRBJ2-7

CDR3aa: ASSSGLASEQF
v_gene: TRBV10-1
j_gene: TRBJ2-1

CDR3aa: ASSLGGGELRYGYT
v_gene: TRBV7-9
j_gene: TRBJ1-2

CDR3aa: ASSLRVAGGGSGELF
v_gene: TRBV7-6
j_gene: TRBJ2-2

CDR3aa: ASSSSRDRLYGYT
v_gene: TRBV28
j_gene: TRBJ1-2

CDR3aa: ASSGQVSGVEKLF
v_gene: TRBV9
j_gene: TRBJ1-4

CDR3aa: ASSEEGPGRGYT
v_gene: TRBV2
j_gene: TRBJ1-2

CDR3aa: ASSLGPGQESTPHQPQH
v_gene: TRBV5-5
j_gene: TRBJ1-5

CDR3aa: ASSVLAGNTGELF
v_gene: TRBV9
j_gene: TRBJ2-2